A single sample gave rise to the 14 T cell receptor beta chains below, sequenced in a study of T cells in Graves' hyperthyroidism and ophthalmopathy. Amplification of TCR beta CDR3 regions was performed using RNA transcripts as template. Carried out on the TCR CDR3, a first-round RT-PCR used the HTBI primer set. TCRdb analysed the multiplex PCR reads with MiXCR anew, one entry per CDR3 protein. The sample contains almost 600,000 distinct CDR3 sequences, roughly 13% of which appear only once. The sequencing sample was made of blood. These receptors came from a woman aged 25 to 39 with Graves' hyperthyroidism that later progressed to Graves' ophthalmopathy.

In DNA form, the CDR3 reads TGTGCCAGTAGTATAATGGGAGGCACTGAAGCTTTCTTT. Translated: CASSIMGGTEAFF. The rearrangement links TRBV19 to TRBJ1-1, with D unclear. CDR3 length: 13 amino acids. Germline V gene lookup returns CDR1 LNHDA and CDR2 SQIVND (reference sequence). The V end was cut by 2 bases, the J end by 4 bases, with 8 bases between.

This clonotype turned up a few times. This chain joins TRBV6-5 and TRBJ2-7; 7 nucleotides line up with TRBD2. The trim removed 3 bases at V and 8 bases at J, leaving 13 bases unmatched. CDR3 length: 15 amino acids. The germline gives CDR1 MNHEY, CDR2 SVGAGI. CDR3 sequence reads: CASSYSLRENPKQYF. The CDR3, as DNA: TGTGCCAGCAGTTATAGTTTGCGGGAGAACCCGAAGCAGTACTTC.

This clonotype has more than one count but fewer than ten. The chain carries TRBV11-3 and TRBJ2-1, with 10 nucleotides matching TRBD2. The CDR3 loop spans 16 amino acids. The germline CDR1 and CDR2 sequences are SGHNT and YENEEA. V lost 5 bases to trimming and J lost 5 bases; unmatched junction nucleotides: 9. CDR3: CASSRYTSGNHNEQFF. DNA for the CDR3: TGTGCCAGCAGCCGCTATACTAGCGGGAACCACAATGAGCAGTTCTTC.

This clonotype was picked up a small number of times. The rearrangement links TRBV29-1 to TRBJ1-1; TRBD1 matches 8 bases. The CDR3 extends over 14 amino acids. CDR1 and CDR2 from the germline V gene are SQVTM and ANQGSEA. V was pared by 3 bases and J by 6 bases, with 9 bases of the junction left unmatched. CDR3 sequence reads: CSVDETGVPPEAFF. DNA for the CDR3: TGCAGCGTTGACGAGACAGGGGTCCCCCCTGAAGCTTTCTTT.

This clonotype has ten or more counts. The chain joins TRBV12-3 or TRBV12-4 to TRBJ1-2; 7 bases match TRBD1. The CDR3 covers 13 residues. Germline trimming cut 6 bases from V and 4 bases from J; bases unmatched to any gene: 5. CDR3 loop: CASRRGGSYGYTF. Here the CDR3 DNA reads TGTGCCAGCAGGCGAGGGGGCAGCTATGGCTACACCTTC.

This clonotype appeared many times. The chain uses TRBV11-3 and TRBJ1-1; perhaps TRBD1 as D (5 bases). The CDR3 is 14 residues long. The germline V and J ends were trimmed by 3 bases and 7 bases, with 15 bases remaining between them. The germline CDR1 and CDR2 sequences are SGHNT and YENEEA. This chain's CDR3 is CASSFREWSDEAFF. CDR3 nucleotide sequence: TGTGCCAGCAGCTTCAGGGAGTGGAGTGATGAAGCTTTCTTT.

This clonotype has just a few counts. The rearrangement links TRBV7-9 to TRBJ2-1; 10 nucleotides align to TRBD2. Germline trimming cut 6 bases from V and 9 bases from J; bases unmatched to any gene: 11. Germline V gives CDR1 SEHNR, CDR2 FQNEAQ (reference sequence). This CDR3 comprises 15 residues. The CDR3 spells CASRSLAGALGEQFF. CDR3 DNA sequence: TGTGCCAGCAGGAGCCTAGCGGGAGCGCTCGGTGAGCAGTTCTTC. Filled out from reference TRBV7-9 and TRBJ2-1, the complete variable domain reads DTGVSQNPRHKITKRGQNVTFRCDPISEHNRLYWYRQTLGQGPEFLTYFQNEAQLEKSRLLSDRFSAERPKGSFSTLEIQRTEQGDSAMYLCASRSLAGALGEQFFGPGTRLTVL.

This clonotype occurred many times. The rearrangement uses TRBV9 and TRBJ1-2; the D is unclear. Germline V lookup: CDR1 SGDLS, CDR2 YYNGEE. This CDR3 is 10 amino acids long. Trimming stripped 3 bases from V and 9 bases from J, with 6 bases between. The CDR3, as DNA: TGTGCCAGCAGCGGAGGAAGCTACACCTTC. Its translation is CASSGGSYTF.

This sequence joins TRBV2 and TRBJ2-7, with TRBD1 matching over 8 bases. Germline trimming cut 6 bases from V and 5 bases from J; bases unmatched to any gene: 9. The germline V gene has CDR1 SNHLY and CDR2 FYNNEI. The CDR3 spans 14 residues. In DNA form, the CDR3 reads TGTGCCAGCAGCGGAACAGGGGGTTTCGACGAGCAGTACTTC. Its translation is CASSGTGGFDEQYF.

This clonotype has a count of ten or more. The genes are TRBV9 and TRBJ2-7; 7 bases map to TRBD2. J lost 2 bases, V lost 4 bases, and 6 bases had no gene match. Germline loops: CDR1 SGDLS, CDR2 YYNGEE. CDR3 length: 14 amino acids. CDR3 sequence reads: CASSPMGGAYEQYF. The DNA for the CDR3 is TGTGCCAGCAGCCCGATGGGGGGGGCCTACGAGCAGTACTTC. Full variable domain (missing parts from reference TRBV9 and TRBJ2-7): DSGVTQTPKHLITATGQRVTLRCSPRSGDLSVYWYQQSLDQGLQFLIQYYNGEERAKGNILERFSAQQFPDLHSELNLSSLELGDSALYFCASSPMGGAYEQYFGPGTRLTVT.

This clonotype was counted between two and nine times. The chain combines TRBV19 with TRBJ2-1; TRBD2 matches 11 bases. The CDR3 extends over 14 amino acids. The junction had 5 bases not matched to a gene; V was cut back by 8 bases and J by 5 bases. Germline V CDR1 and CDR2: LNHDA, SQIVND (reference sequence). CDR3: CASGSSGRNNEQFF. Written as DNA, the CDR3 is TGTGCCAGTGGATCTAGCGGGAGGAACAATGAGCAGTTCTTC.

The chain combines TRBV19 with TRBJ2-4; D is possibly TRBD1 (6 bases). The CDR3 runs to 13 residues. The ends were cut back, 7 bases at V and 6 bases at J, with 13 bases in the middle. The germline gives CDR1 LNHDA, CDR2 SQIVND (reference sequence). The DNA for the CDR3 is TGTGCCAGTACCGCAGGGGATTTAAACATTCAGTACTTC. Encoded protein: CASTAGDLNIQYF.

The V and J genes are TRBV6-1 and TRBJ1-6, with TRBD1 matching over 11 bases. This CDR3 has 15 amino acids. J lost 9 bases, V lost 8 bases, and 9 bases had no gene match. The germline V gene has CDR1 MNHNS and CDR2 SASEGT. CDR3 residues: CASERGQGVGSPLHF. DNA of the CDR3: TGTGCCAGCGAACGGGGACAGGGGGTAGGTTCACCCCTCCACTTT.

This clonotype has ten or more counts. This rearrangement joins TRBV12-5 to TRBJ1-1; TRBD1 is a possible D gene (6 bases). The CDR3 spans 17 residues. Germline lookup yields CDR1 LGHNT and CDR2 FRNRAP. The V end lost 0 bases, the J end lost 0 bases, and 14 bases lay between the germline ends. CDR3 sequence (DNA): TGTGCTAGTGGTTTGGTAGTAGGGGGAATCATGAACACTGAAGCTTTCTTT. It is translated as CASGLVVGGIMNTEAFF. Full variable domain (missing parts from reference TRBV12-5 and TRBJ1-1): DARVTQTPRHKVTEMGQEVTMRCQPILGHNTVFWYRQTMMQGLELLAYFRNRAPLDDSGMPKDRFSAEMPDATLATLKIQPSEPRDSAVYFCASGLVVGGIMNTEAFFGQGTRLTVV.